This T cell receptor (beta chain) comes out of a study of early T cells in non-severe SARS-CoV-2 infection. Study-wide context: Sequencing was performed on bulk RNA from unsorted whole blood, leaving chains unpaired.

One entry per CDR3 protein, called by TCRdb with MiXCR from the 5' RACE reads. The sample carries under 85,000 distinct CDR3 sequences, less than 15% recorded once. The CDR3 loop spans 15 amino acids. The V and J ends lost 7 bases and 1 base respectively, with 17 bases between them. This chain uses TRBV12-3 or TRBV12-4 with TRBJ2-7; a possible D gene is TRBD2 (6 bases). The specimen sequenced was whole blood. The sequence was obtained from an adult who was a healthcare worker with PCR-confirmed SARS-CoV-2 infection or an uninfected control (not recorded which). This chain's CDR3 is CASTTSGRRSYEQYF. In nucleotides, the CDR3 is TGTGCCAGCACCACCTCCGGGAGAAGATCCTACGAGCAGTACTTC.